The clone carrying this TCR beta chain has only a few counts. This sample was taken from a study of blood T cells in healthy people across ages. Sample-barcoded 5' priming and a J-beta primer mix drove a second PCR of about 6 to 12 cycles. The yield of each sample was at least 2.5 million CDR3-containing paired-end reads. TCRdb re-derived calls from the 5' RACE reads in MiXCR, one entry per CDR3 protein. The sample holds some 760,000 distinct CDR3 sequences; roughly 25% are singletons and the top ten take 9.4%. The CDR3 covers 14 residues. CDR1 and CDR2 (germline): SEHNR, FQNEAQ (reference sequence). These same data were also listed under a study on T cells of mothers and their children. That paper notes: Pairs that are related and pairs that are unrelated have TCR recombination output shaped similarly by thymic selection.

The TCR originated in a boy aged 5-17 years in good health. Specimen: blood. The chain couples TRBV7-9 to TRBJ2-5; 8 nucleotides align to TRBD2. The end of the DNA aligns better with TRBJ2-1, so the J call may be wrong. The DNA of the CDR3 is TGTGCCAGCAGCACCGGGGGGGCGGTAAATGAGCAGTTCTTC. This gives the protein CASSTGGAVNEQFF.